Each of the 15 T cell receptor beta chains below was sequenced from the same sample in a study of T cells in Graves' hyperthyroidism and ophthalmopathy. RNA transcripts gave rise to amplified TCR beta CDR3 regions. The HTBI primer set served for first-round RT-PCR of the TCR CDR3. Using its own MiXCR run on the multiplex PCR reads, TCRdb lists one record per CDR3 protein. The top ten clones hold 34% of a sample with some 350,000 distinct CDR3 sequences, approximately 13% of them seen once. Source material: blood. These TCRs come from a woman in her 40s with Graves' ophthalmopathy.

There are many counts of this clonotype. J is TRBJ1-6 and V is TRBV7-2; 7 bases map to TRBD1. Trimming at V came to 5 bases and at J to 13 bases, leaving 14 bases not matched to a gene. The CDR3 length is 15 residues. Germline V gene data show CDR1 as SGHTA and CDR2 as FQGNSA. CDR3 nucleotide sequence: TGTGCCAGCAGCACCATGGGACAGCCAAATTTCCCCCTCCACTTT. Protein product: CASSTMGQPNFPLHF.

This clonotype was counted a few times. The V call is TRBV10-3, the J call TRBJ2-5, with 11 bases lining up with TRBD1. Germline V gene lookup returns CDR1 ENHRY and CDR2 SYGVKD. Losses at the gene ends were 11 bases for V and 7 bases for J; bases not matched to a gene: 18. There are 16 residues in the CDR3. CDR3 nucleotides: TGTGCCGCCAGCCCAGGGTCACTCGGGACAGGGGGGACCCAGTACTTC. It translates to CAASPGSLGTGGTQYF.

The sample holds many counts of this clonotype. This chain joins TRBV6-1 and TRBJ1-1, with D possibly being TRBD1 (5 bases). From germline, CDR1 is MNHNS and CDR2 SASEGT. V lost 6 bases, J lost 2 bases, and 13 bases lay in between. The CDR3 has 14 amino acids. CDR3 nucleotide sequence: TGTGCCAGCAGGGATTGGGGGGTTAACACTGAAGCTTTCTTT. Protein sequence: CASRDWGVNTEAFF.

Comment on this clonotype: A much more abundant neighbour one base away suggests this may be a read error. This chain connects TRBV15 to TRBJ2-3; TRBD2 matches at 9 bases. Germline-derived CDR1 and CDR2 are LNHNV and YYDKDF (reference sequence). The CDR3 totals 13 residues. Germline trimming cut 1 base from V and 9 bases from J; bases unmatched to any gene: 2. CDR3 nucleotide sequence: TGTGCCACCAGCAGAGGTAGCGGGGGAACGCAGTATTTT. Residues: CATSRGSGGTQYF.

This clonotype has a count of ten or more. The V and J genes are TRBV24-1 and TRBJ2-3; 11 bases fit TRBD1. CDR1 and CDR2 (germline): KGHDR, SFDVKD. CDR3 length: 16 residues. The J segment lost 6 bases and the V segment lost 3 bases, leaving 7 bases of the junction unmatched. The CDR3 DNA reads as TGTGCCACCAGTGATCGGGACAGGGGGAATGTCGATACGCAGTATTTT. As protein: CATSDRDRGNVDTQYF.

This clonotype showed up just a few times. The CDR3 here is CAISEYTAETQYF. The CDR3 DNA reads TGTGCCATCAGTGAGTATACGGCGGAGACCCAGTACTTC. The V gene is TRBV10-3, the J gene TRBJ2-5; no clear D gene. CDR3 length: 13 residues. Trimming took 1 base from V and 5 from J, leaving 8 bases between them. Germline V lookup: CDR1 ENHRY, CDR2 SYGVKD.

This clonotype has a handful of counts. The CDR3, as DNA: TGTGCCAGTAGTGCTACACGGGGCCCCTACGAGCAGTACTTC. The encoded protein is CASSATRGPYEQYF. V gene TRBV19 combines with J gene TRBJ2-7, with D perhaps assigned TRBD1 or TRBD2 (5 bases each). Germline V lookup: CDR1 LNHDA, CDR2 SQIVND (reference sequence). V was cut by 5 bases and J by 2 bases, with 13 bases left in between. The CDR3 is 14 amino acids.

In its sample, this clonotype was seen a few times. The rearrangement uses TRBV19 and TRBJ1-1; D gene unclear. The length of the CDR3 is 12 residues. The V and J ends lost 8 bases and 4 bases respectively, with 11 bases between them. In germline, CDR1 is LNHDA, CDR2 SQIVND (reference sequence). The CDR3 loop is CASFEAPTEAFF. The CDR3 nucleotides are TGTGCCAGTTTCGAAGCGCCCACTGAAGCTTTCTTT. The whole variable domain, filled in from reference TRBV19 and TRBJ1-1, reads DGGITQSPKYLFRKEGQNVTLSCEQNLNHDAMYWYRQDPGQGLRLIYYSQIVNDFQKGDIAEGYSVSREKKESFPLTVTSAQKNPTAFYLCASFEAPTEAFFGQGTRLTVV.

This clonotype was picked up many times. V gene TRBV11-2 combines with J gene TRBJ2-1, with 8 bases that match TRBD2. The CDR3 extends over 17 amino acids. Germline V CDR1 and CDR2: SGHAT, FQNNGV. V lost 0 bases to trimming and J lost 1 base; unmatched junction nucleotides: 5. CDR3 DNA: TGTGCCAGCAGCTTAGATCTAAGCGGGGGATCCTACAATGAGCAGTTCTTC. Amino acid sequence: CASSLDLSGGSYNEQFF.

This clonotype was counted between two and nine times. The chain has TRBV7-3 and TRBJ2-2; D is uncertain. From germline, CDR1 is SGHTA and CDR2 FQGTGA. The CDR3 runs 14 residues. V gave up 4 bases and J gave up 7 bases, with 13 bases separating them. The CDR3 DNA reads TGTGCCAGCAGCTATGACCCTTGGGGCGGGGAGCTGTTTTTT. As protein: CASSYDPWGGELFF.

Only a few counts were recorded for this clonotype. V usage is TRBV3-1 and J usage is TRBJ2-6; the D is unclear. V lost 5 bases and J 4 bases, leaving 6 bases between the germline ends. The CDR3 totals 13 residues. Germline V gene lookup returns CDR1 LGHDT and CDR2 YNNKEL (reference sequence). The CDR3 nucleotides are TGTGCCAGCAGCGCCGCGGGGGCCAACGTCCTGACTTTC. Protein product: CASSAAGANVLTF. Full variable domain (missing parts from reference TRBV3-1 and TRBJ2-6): DTAVSQTPKYLVTQMGNDKSIKCEQNLGHDTMYWYKQDSKKFLKIMFSYNNKELIINETVPNRFSPKSPDKAHLNLHINSLELGDSAVYFCASSAAGANVLTFGAGSRLTVL.

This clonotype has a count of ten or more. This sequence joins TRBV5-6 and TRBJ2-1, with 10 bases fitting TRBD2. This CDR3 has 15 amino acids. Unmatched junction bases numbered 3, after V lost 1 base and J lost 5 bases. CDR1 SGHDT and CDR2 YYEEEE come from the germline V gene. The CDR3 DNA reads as TGTGCCAGCAGCTTGTTCCTAGCGGGGGACAATGAGCAGTTCTTC. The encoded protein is CASSLFLAGDNEQFF.

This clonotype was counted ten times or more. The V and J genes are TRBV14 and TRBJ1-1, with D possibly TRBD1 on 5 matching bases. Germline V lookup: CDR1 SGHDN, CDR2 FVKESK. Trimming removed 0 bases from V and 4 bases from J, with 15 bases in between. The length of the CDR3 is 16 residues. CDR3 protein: CASSQDRSGVGTEAFF. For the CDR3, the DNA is TGTGCCAGCAGCCAAGATAGATCGGGGGTCGGCACTGAAGCTTTCTTT.

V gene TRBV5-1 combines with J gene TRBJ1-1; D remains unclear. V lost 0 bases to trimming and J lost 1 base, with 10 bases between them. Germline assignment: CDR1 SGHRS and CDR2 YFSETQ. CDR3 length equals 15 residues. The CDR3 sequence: CASSLVTSANTEAFF. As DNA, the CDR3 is TGCGCCAGCAGCTTGGTGACCTCGGCGAACACTGAAGCTTTCTTT.

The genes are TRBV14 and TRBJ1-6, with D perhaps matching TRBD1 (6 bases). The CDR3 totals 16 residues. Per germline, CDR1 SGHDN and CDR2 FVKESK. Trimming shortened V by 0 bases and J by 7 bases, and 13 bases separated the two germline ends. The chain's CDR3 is CASSQERAGDNSPLHF. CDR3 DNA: TGTGCCAGCAGCCAAGAGAGGGCAGGGGACAATTCACCCCTCCACTTT.